This TCR beta chain stems from a study of T cells after somatic rescue of genetic block. The protocol was immunoSEQ multiplex PCR, while the TCRdb copy is restricted to in-frame clones and leaves out a portion. The sample holds 85,000 to 100,000 clones; just under 90% are singletons and the top ten take roughly 1.5%. The CDR3 covers 11 residues. Trimming took 4 bases from V and 2 from J, leaving 6 bases between them. Germline V gives CDR1 SQVTM, CDR2 ANQGSEA. The chain joins TRBV29-1 to TRBJ2-7, with D tentatively TRBD1 (5 bases). Sequenced sample: peripheral blood mononuclear cells (PBMCs). The receptor was isolated from a woman under 30. The CDR3 coding sequence is TGCAGCGTTGGGGGCCCCTACGAGCAGTACTTC. Translated: CSVGGPYEQYF.